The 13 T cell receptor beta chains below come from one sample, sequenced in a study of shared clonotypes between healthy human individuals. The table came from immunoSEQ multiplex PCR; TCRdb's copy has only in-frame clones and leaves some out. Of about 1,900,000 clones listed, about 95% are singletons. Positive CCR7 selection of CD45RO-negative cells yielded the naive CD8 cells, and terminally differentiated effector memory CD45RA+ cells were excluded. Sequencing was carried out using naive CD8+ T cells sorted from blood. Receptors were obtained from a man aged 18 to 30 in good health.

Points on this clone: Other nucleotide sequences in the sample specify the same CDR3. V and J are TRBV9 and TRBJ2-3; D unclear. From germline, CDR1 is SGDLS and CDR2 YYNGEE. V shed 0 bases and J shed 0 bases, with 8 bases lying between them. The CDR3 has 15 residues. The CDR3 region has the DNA TGTGCCAGCAGCGTAGGAGGCGGTAGCACAGATACGCAGTATTTT. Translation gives CASSVGGGSTDTQYF. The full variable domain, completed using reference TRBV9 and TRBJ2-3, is DSGVTQTPKHLITATGQRVTLRCSPRSGDLSVYWYQQSLDQGLQFLIQYYNGEERAKGNILERFSAQQFPDLHSELNLSSLELGDSALYFCASSVGGGSTDTQYFGPGTRLTVL.

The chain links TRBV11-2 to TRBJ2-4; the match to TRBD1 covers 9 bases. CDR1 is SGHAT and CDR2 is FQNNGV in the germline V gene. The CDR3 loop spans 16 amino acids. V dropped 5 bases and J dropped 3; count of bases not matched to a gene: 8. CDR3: CASSPTGQGSKNIQYF. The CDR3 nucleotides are TGTGCCAGCAGCCCCACGGGACAGGGAAGCAAAAACATTCAGTACTTC.

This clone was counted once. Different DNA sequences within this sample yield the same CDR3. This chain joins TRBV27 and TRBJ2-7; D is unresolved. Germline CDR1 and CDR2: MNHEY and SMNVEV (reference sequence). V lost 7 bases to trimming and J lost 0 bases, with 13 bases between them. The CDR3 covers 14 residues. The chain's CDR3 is CASTPVGGSYEQYF. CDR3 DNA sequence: TGTGCCAGCACCCCGGTGGGCGGCTCCTACGAGCAGTACTTC.

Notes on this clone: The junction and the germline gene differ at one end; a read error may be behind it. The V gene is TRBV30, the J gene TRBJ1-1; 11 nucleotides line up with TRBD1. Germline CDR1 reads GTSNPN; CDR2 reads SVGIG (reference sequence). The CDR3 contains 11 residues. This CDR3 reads CAWGGAGTGGF. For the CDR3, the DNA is TGTGCCTGGGGGGGAGCCGGGACAGGGGGTTTT.

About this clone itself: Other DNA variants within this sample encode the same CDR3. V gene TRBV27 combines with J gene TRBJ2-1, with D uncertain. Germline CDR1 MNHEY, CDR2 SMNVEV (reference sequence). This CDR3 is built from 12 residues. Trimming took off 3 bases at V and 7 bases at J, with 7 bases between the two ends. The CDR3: CASSFRGNEQFF. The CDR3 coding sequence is TGTGCCAGCAGTTTTAGAGGTAATGAGCAGTTCTTC.

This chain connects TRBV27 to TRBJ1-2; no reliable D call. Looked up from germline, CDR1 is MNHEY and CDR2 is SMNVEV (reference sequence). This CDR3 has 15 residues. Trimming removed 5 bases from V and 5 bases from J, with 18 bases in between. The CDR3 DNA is TGTGCCAGCAGTACTCAGGACGGTCCCTCTTATGGCTACACCTTC. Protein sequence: CASSTQDGPSYGYTF.

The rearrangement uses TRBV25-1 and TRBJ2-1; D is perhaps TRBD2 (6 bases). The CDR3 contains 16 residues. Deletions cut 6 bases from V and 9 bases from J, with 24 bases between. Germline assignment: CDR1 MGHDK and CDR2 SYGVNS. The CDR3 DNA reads TGTGCCAGCAGCCAAAGGGGTGGACTACCAACAATTGAGCAGTTCTTC. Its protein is CASSQRGGLPTIEQFF.

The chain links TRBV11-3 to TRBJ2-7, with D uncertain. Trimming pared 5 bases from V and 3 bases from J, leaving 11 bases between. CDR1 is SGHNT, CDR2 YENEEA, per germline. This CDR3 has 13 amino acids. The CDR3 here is CASSLTTFYEQYF. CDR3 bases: TGTGCCAGCAGCCTAACTACCTTCTACGAGCAGTACTTC.

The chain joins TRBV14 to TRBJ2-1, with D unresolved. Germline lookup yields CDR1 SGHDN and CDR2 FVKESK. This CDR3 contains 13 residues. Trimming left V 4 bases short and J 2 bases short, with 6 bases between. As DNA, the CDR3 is TGTGCCAGCAGCCTTTCGACCTACAATGAGCAGTTCTTC. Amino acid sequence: CASSLSTYNEQFF. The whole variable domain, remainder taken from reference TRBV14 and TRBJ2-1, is EAGVTQFPSHSVIEKGQTVTLRCDPISGHDNLYWYRRVMGKEIKFLLHFVKESKQDESGMPNNRFLAERTGGTYSTLKVQPAELEDSGVYFCASSLSTYNEQFFGPGTRLTVL.

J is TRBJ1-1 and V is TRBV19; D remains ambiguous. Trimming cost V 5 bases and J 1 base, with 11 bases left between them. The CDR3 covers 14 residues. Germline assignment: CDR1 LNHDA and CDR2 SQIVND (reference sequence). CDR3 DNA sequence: TGTGCCAGTAGTCCTGGATTCGGGAACACTGAAGCTTTCTTT. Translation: CASSPGFGNTEAFF. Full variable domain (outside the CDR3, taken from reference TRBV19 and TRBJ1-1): DGGITQSPKYLFRKEGQNVTLSCEQNLNHDAMYWYRQDPGQGLRLIYYSQIVNDFQKGDIAEGYSVSREKKESFPLTVTSAQKNPTAFYLCASSPGFGNTEAFFGQGTRLTVV.

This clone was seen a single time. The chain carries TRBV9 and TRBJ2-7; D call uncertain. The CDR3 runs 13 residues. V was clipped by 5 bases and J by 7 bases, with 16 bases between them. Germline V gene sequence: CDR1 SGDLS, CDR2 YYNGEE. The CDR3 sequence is CASSPTSAAEQYF. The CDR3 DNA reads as TGTGCCAGCAGTCCGACATCGGCCGCAGAGCAGTACTTC.

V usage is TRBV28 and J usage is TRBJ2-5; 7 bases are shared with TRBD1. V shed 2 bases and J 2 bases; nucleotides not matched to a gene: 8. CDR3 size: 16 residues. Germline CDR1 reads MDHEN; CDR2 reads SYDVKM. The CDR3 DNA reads TGTGCCAGCAGTTTAGGGTTAACAGGGGCACAAGAGACCCAGTACTTC. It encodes CASSLGLTGAQETQYF. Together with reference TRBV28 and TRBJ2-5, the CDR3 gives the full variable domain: DVKVTQSSRYLVKRTGEKVFLECVQDMDHENMFWYRQDPGLGLRLIYFSYDVKMKEKGDIPEGYSVSREKKERFSLILESASTNQTSMYLCASSLGLTGAQETQYFGPGTRLLVL.

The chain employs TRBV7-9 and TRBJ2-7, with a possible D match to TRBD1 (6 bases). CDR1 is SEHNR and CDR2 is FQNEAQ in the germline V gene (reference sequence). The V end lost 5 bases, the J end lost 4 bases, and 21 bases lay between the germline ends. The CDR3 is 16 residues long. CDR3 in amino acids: CASSPTGQSSGYEQYF. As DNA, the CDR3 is TGTGCCAGCAGCCCTACTGGACAGTCCTCCGGGTACGAGCAGTACTTC.